This TCR beta chain came from a study of CXCR3-negative and CXCR3-positive naive CD8 T cells. Study-level background: A total of approximately 140 million TRB reads was generated, with about 1.5 +/- 0.3 million per library.

The CDR3 consists of 15 residues. In germline, CDR1 is MDHEN, CDR2 SYDVKM. UMI-labeled 5' RACE yielded the TRB cDNA libraries. After re-calling the 5' RACE reads, TCRdb lists one entry per CDR3 protein, DNA absent. The specimen's table records 45,000 to 70,000 distinct CDR3 sequences. The chain couples TRBV28 to TRBJ1-2; the TCRdb call, TRBD1, lacks DNA for checking. The clonotype originates from a human donor in good health. Some clones in this sample may be carry-over from other donors' samples. Sequenced input: memory CD8+ T cells from blood. The CDR3 reads CASSFILRGGYGYTF.